These 8 T cell receptor beta chains were all obtained from the same sample, sequenced in a study of CD8 T cells in Susac syndrome. Random hexamers were used to reverse transcribe the RNA input (roughly 0.5 to 1 ug). One entry per CDR3 protein, called by TCRdb with MiXCR from the immunoSEQ multiplex PCR reads. The data hold about 120,000 distinct CDR3 sequences, with roughly 95% observed a single time. The sequenced sample was CD4+ T cells from PBMCs. The receptors derive from a human donor with Susac syndrome.

The gene calls are TRBV4-3 and TRBJ2-7, with TRBD2 as a possible D gene (6 bases). The CDR3 loop spans 16 amino acids. Trimming stripped 4 bases from V and 4 bases from J, with 20 bases between. CDR1 is LGHNA and CDR2 is YSLEER in the germline V gene. CDR3 sequence: CASSPGGGTRLYEQYF. The CDR3 nucleotides read TGCGCCAGCAGCCCAGGTGGGGGGACCCGACTATACGAGCAGTACTTC.

V gene TRBV3-1 combines with J gene TRBJ2-1, with a weak D call TRBD1 (7 bases). CDR3 length: 13 residues. Trimming shortened V by 6 bases and J by 9 bases, and 15 bases separated the two germline ends. CDR1 LGHDT and CDR2 YNNKEL come from the germline V gene (reference sequence). CDR3 sequence: CASSPTQGGEQFF. In nucleotides, the CDR3 is TGTGCCAGCAGTCCTACCCAGGGGGGTGAGCAGTTCTTC.

The V call is TRBV29-1, the J call TRBJ2-7, with 7 nucleotides matching TRBD2. J was trimmed by 4 bases and V by 6 bases; bases with no gene match: 6. This CDR3 region has 12 residues. Germline V gene lookup returns CDR1 SQVTM and CDR2 ANQGSEA. CDR3 protein: CSVAGSSYEQYF. In DNA, the CDR3 is TGCAGCGTAGCGGGATCGTCTTACGAGCAGTACTTC.

The chain links TRBV29-1 to TRBJ2-5; 10 positions agree with TRBD2. V lost 1 base, J lost 5 bases, and 4 bases stayed unmatched. Per germline, CDR1 SQVTM and CDR2 ANQGSEA. The CDR3 is 14 amino acids. The CDR3 bases are TGCAGCGTTGAAGGAGCGGGAGGGCCCGAGACCCAGTACTTC. This translates into CSVEGAGGPETQYF.

V usage is TRBV10-3 and J usage is TRBJ1-1; D gene unclear. The CDR3 consists of 11 residues. Trimming shortened V by 7 bases and J by 0 bases, and 3 bases separated the two germline ends. Germline values: CDR1 ENHRY, CDR2 SYGVKD. CDR3 DNA sequence: TGTGCCATCAAAATGAACACTGAAGCTTTCTTT. It is translated as CAIKMNTEAFF.

The chain carries TRBV7-9 and TRBJ2-7, with 9 bases aligning to TRBD1. The ends lost 3 bases at V and 2 bases at J; junction bases unmatched: 8. This CDR3 has 16 amino acids. CDR1 SEHNR and CDR2 FQNEAQ come from the germline V gene (reference sequence). CDR3 amino acids: CASSFPGTGPTYEQYF. For the CDR3, the DNA is TGTGCCAGCAGCTTCCCCGGGACAGGGCCTACCTACGAGCAGTACTTC.

The V gene is TRBV12-3 or TRBV12-4, the J gene TRBJ1-2; perhaps TRBD1 as D (6 bases). This CDR3 contains 16 residues. The V gene lost 5 bases and the J gene lost 5 bases, with 21 bases spanning the gap. The chain's CDR3 is CASSPRGPWTDYGYTF. Here the CDR3 DNA reads TGTGCCAGCAGTCCTCGGGGCCCGTGGACAGATTATGGCTACACCTTC.

This chain joins TRBV15 and TRBJ1-1; 11 nucleotides agree with TRBD1. The CDR3 contains 14 residues. The J segment lost 5 bases and the V segment lost 9 bases, leaving 8 bases of the junction unmatched. Looked up from germline, CDR1 is LNHNV and CDR2 is YYDKDF (reference sequence). CDR3 region: CATVRGQGETEAFF. Written as DNA, the CDR3 is TGTGCCACAGTAAGGGGACAGGGGGAAACTGAAGCTTTCTTT.